The sequence of this T cell receptor beta chain was determined in a study of T-cell memory formation after mild COVID-19. Comment on this clonotype: Its target is not known. The junction departs from the called germline gene at one end, perhaps through a read error.

TCR alpha and TCR beta cDNA libraries carrying sample barcodes and UMIs came from 5'RACE with constant-segment primers. TCRdb re-called the 5' RACE reads through MiXCR, storing one row per CDR3 protein. The sample yields roughly 240,000 distinct CDR3 sequences, 15% to 20% seen once. Points from the study as a whole: Whether day 37 second-wave clones are SARS-CoV-2-specific was not confirmed.

This sequence was found in a man younger than 30 who had mild COVID-19 (a few samples of this study predate the infection). Cell type and time point are not known. The sample was PBMCs or a T cell subset sorted from them (not recorded which).

CDR3 loop: CASSLAGGEYEQFF. The CDR3 bases are TGTGCTAGCAGCTTAGCAGGAGGGGAATATGAGCAGTTCTTC. The genes are TRBV7-7 and TRBJ2-1, with D maybe TRBD2 (6 bases). Germline CDR1 reads SSHAT; CDR2 reads FNYEAQ (reference sequence). The CDR3 contains 14 residues.